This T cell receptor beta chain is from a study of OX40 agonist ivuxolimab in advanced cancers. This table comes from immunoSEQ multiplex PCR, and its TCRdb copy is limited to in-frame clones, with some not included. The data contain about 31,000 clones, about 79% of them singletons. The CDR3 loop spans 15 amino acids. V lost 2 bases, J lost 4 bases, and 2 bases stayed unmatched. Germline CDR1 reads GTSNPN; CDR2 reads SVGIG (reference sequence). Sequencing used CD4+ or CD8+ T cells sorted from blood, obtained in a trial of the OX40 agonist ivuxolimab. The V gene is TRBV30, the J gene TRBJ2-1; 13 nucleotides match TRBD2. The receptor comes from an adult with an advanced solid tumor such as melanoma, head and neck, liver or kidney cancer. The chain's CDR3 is CAWSRTSGRYNEQFF. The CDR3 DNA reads TGTGCCTGGAGTCGGACTAGCGGGAGATACAATGAGCAGTTCTTC.